The sequence of this T cell receptor (beta chain) was determined in a study of blood T cell repertoires in COVID-19 (dated by TCRdb to 2019 to 2021). Turning to the overall study: Samples from collaborators originated in the United States, Italy and Spain and spanned both the acute and convalescent phases of COVID-19. The prospective study material was composed of cDNA or gDNA derived from T cells, B-cell-depleted T cells, or PBMCs. Deeply sampled blood TCRbeta repertoires from subjects exposed to, actively infected with, or recovered from COVID-19 were included in the dataset. The repertoires were released in a freely available public database meant as a resource for research on the immune response to SARS-CoV-2. The samples were drawn from the first 160 participants of the ongoing ImmuneRACE study and from 1,200 or so subjects provided by 6 global collaborators. Sample metadata almost always included a de-identified subject ID, COVID-19 status, age in years and sex. Where HLA class I and class II types were available, the types were taken from metadata supplied by the sample provider, not from assay-based typing. Study-wide conclusions, independent of this receptor: How much clinical and demographic metadata was included differed by source and by participant, and the metadata was provided uncurated.

Each collaborating institution followed its own protocols to collect whole blood in K2EDTA tubes. For TCRbeta analysis, collaborator samples were shipped as frozen whole blood, as isolated PBMCs, or as DNA extracted from either sample type. Remarks on this clone: The antigen this receptor binds is unknown. Base quality data are lacking; no much larger clone is found one base away.

TCRbeta CDR3 regions were amplified from genomic DNA by means of the immunoSEQ Assay, a bias-controlled multiplex PCR. The paper's data handling went like this. The number of nucleated cells in each sample was estimated from the amplification of reference gene primers within the assay. Sequence reads were collapsed and filtered to measure the absolute abundance of every unique TCRbeta CDR3 rearrangement. For each sample, productive Simpson clonality was calculated as the square root of Simpson's diversity index over productive rearrangements. The table was pulled from immuneACCESS by TCRdb, which kept in-frame rearrangements only. Such tables lose some clones; where checked, under half of the loss comes from unresolved V genes, and the rest has no known cause. Clonal size and the V and J genes are those of that table, whereas D and trimming came from the DNA. The sample yields some 28,000 clones; roughly 79% were counted once. The ten most abundant clones make up roughly 40% of the sample.

V is cut by 0 bases and J by 4 bases, and the space between the germline ends is 10 bases. From the cysteine up to the phenylalanine, the CDR3 has a length of 15 residues. Only CDR3 DNA is held: 45 bases, read in frame from base 1. The germline V gene yields SGHRS for CDR1 and YFSETQ for CDR2. The receptor chain draws on TRBV5-1 and TRBJ2-2, with a weak D call of TRBD2 (5 bases match). The sequence was obtained from a man between 65 and 85 years old with acute or convalescent COVID-19. Sequences were obtained from peripheral blood. The CDR3 corresponds to CASSLGRGGTGELFF. The sequenced DNA is TGCGCCAGCAGCTTGGGTCGGGGTGGCACCGGGGAGCTGTTTTTT.